This is a list of T cell receptor beta chains from one sample in a study of T cells after yellow fever vaccination. TCRdb independently ran MiXCR on the 5' RACE reads; one entry per CDR3 protein. Of fewer than 450,000 distinct CDR3 sequences in the sample, about 8.3% were seen once. The sample here was PBMCs, taken roughly 45 days after the first yellow fever vaccination. Source of these receptors: a man between 18 and 29 years old who received the YFV17D yellow fever vaccine. Both conserved end residues are part of each CDR3. A D gene is named only where the DNA matches it firmly. Clone size appears in some rows only: once, few, many, or a class for an expanded clone.

J,size,D,V,DNA,CDR3
TRBJ1-5,few,NA,TRBV5-6,TGTGCCAGCAGCTTGGTCACAGGCGGGGTGCATAGCAATCAGCCCCAGCATTTT,CASSLVTGGVHSNQPQHF
TRBJ1-1,few,TRBD1,TRBV12-3/TRBV12-4,TGTGCCAGCAGTTCTGAGACAGGGTGGGCTGAAGCTTTCTTT,CASSSETGWAEAFF
TRBJ2-5,NA,TRBD2,TRBV18,TGTGCCAGCTCACCATTCACAGCGGGGGAGGAGACCCAGTACTTC,CASSPFTAGEETQYF
TRBJ1-2,NA,TRBD1,TRBV7-9,TGTGCCAGCAGCTTAATCGGGACAGGGTTCTATGGCTACACCTTC,CASSLIGTGFYGYTF
TRBJ1-1,many,NA,TRBV5-6,TGTGCCAGCAGCTTGGAGACAGGGAACACTGAAGCTTTCTTT,CASSLETGNTEAFF
TRBJ2-1,few,TRBD2,TRBV20-1,TGCAGTGCAATTAGCGGGGGGGCCTTCAATGAGCAGTTCTTC,CSAISGGAFNEQFF
TRBJ2-1,few,TRBD2,TRBV12-3/TRBV12-4,TGTGCCAGCAGTCCCGGGACTAGCACGGGTGAGCAGTTCTTC,CASSPGTSTGEQFF
TRBJ2-2,few,NA,TRBV5-1,TGCGCCAGCAGCTTGGGCCAGTCGTACACCGGGGAGCTGTTTTTT,CASSLGQSYTGELFF
TRBJ1-6,NA,NA,TRBV27,TGTGCCAGCAGTTTAGGGGGCTCTATTTCACCCCTCCACTTT,CASSLGGSISPLHF
TRBJ1-2,NA,TRBD1,TRBV11-2,TGTGCCAGCAGCTTAGGGGGAGGAGGGGGCGCCGCCAACTATGGCTACACTTTC,CASSLGGGGGAANYGYTF
TRBJ2-1,NA,NA,TRBV7-2,TGTGCCAGCAGCTTAAACGGGTTCGCCCAGGGAAATGAGCAGTTCTTC,CASSLNGFAQGNEQFF
TRBJ1-2,NA,TRBD1,TRBV5-6,TGTGCCAGCAGCTTGGGGGACAGGACTAACTATGGCTGCACCTTC,CASSLGDRTNYGCTF
TRBJ2-3,NA,NA,TRBV9,TGTGCCAGCAGCGTAGGGCCCTCGAGGAGTACAGATACGCAGTATTTT,CASSVGPSRSTDTQYF
TRBJ2-5,NA,TRBD2,TRBV10-3,TGTGCCATCAGTGTGGGACTAGCGGGGCAAGAGACCCAGTACTTC,CAISVGLAGQETQYF
TRBJ2-5,NA,NA,TRBV2,TGTGCCAGCATGGTGGGGACCCACTACTTC,CASMVGTHYF
TRBJ1-4,few,NA,TRBV5-1,TGCGCCAGCAGCTTGGGCGGGGGCCGGGAAAAACTGTTTTTT,CASSLGGGREKLFF
TRBJ2-3,NA,TRBD2,TRBV3-1,TGTGCCAGCTGCCAAGGACTAGCGGGGATAAGCACAGATACGCAGTATTTT,CASCQGLAGISTDTQYF
TRBJ1-1,NA,NA,TRBV25-1,TGTGCCAGCAGTGGGACAACCAACACTGAAGCTTTCTTT,CASSGTTNTEAFF
TRBJ1-1,NA,NA,TRBV5-1,TGCGCCAGCAGCTTGGGGGACAAATGGTCTGAAGCTTTCTTT,CASSLGDKWSEAFF
TRBJ1-2,few,NA,TRBV5-1,TGCGCCAGCAGCTTGGCCGAGTCTGGGATGTCCAACTATGGCTACACCTTC,CASSLAESGMSNYGYTF
TRBJ2-7,few,TRBD1,TRBV28,TGTGCCAGCAGACAGGGACAGGGGAGTGACAGGTCCTACGAGCAGTACTTC,CASRQGQGSDRSYEQYF
TRBJ2-7,few,NA,TRBV20-1,TGCAGTGCTAGATTCGCAGGGAGCTCCTACGAGCAGTACTTC,CSARFAGSSYEQYF
TRBJ1-1,few,NA,TRBV5-1,TGCGCCAGCAGCTATAGGAGTCCACTGAACACTGAAGCTTTCTTT,CASSYRSPLNTEAFF
TRBJ2-2,NA,NA,TRBV5-1,TGCGCCAGCAGCTTGGGTAGGGAGAGCACCGGGGAGCTGTTTTTT,CASSLGRESTGELFF
TRBJ1-2,many,NA,TRBV6-5,TGTGCCAGCAGTTACTCCGGGGCACGAGCCTATGGCTACACCTTC,CASSYSGARAYGYTF
TRBJ1-3,few,TRBD1,TRBV11-1,TGTGCCAGCAGCTACTTATCGGTACAGGGGGGCATTGGAAACACCATATATTTT,CASSYLSVQGGIGNTIYF
TRBJ1-2,few,NA,TRBV10-1,TGCGCCAGCAGTGGGGTTTTGGACCCTAAAGGGGCTAACTATGGCTACACCTTC,CASSGVLDPKGANYGYTF
TRBJ2-3,many,NA,TRBV12-3/TRBV12-4,TGTGCCAGCAGTTTCCGGGGAGCTACGTTATCAGATACGCAGTATTTT,CASSFRGATLSDTQYF
TRBJ1-1,few,TRBD1,TRBV5-1,TGCGCCAGCAGCTTGGTACAGGGGGCGTACACTGAAGCTTTCTTT,CASSLVQGAYTEAFF
TRBJ1-6,few,NA,TRBV19,TGTGCCAGTAACCCTCTCAGGAATTCACCCCTCCACTTT,CASNPLRNSPLHF
TRBJ2-3,few,NA,TRBV12-3/TRBV12-4,TGTGCCAGCAGTTCTTCAGATACGCAGTATTTT,CASSSSDTQYF
TRBJ2-3,few,NA,TRBV5-4,TGTGCCAGCAGCTTGACAGTTACAGATACGCAGTATTTT,CASSLTVTDTQYF
TRBJ1-1,NA,NA,TRBV7-9,TGTGCCAGCAGCCCTTGGGGGGGGATGAACACTGAAGCTTTCTTT,CASSPWGGMNTEAFF
TRBJ2-1,NA,NA,TRBV7-7,TGTGCCAGCAGCTTAGCGCCAGGATCCTACAATGAGCAGTTCTTC,CASSLAPGSYNEQFF
TRBJ2-6,few,NA,TRBV7-2,TGTGCCAGCAGCTTAGTATTTGCAGGCTCTGGGGCCAACGTCCTGACTTTC,CASSLVFAGSGANVLTF
TRBJ2-1,few,NA,TRBV27,TGTGCCAGCAGTGGGGATCTCTACAATGAGCAGTTCTTC,CASSGDLYNEQFF
TRBJ2-1,few,NA,TRBV4-1,TGCGCCAGCAGCCGGGGGCTCAATGAGCAGTTCTTC,CASSRGLNEQFF
TRBJ2-3,NA,NA,TRBV6-6,TGTGCCAGCAAAGGGCTAAGGGCTCAACACGCAGTATTT,CASKGLRAQHAVF
TRBJ2-4,few,NA,TRBV5-1,TGCGCCAGCAGCTCGCGGACCCCGGATGTCATTCAGTACTTC,CASSSRTPDVIQYF
TRBJ2-7,NA,TRBD1,TRBV5-1,TGCGCCAGCAGCTCACAGGGACAGGGGTTTTACGAGCAGTACTTC,CASSSQGQGFYEQYF
TRBJ2-5,NA,NA,TRBV12-3/TRBV12-4,TGTGCCAGCAGTTACTTAGCGGAAGAGACCCAGTACTTC,CASSYLAEETQYF
TRBJ2-7,NA,NA,TRBV7-2,TGTGCCAGCAGCCAACCAGGGAATCGGGCGAGCGAGCAGTACTTC,CASSQPGNRASEQYF
TRBJ2-2,few,TRBD2,TRBV5-1,TGCGCCAGCAGTATTAGCGGGATGAACACCGGGGAGCTGTTTTTT,CASSISGMNTGELFF
TRBJ1-2,few,NA,TRBV24-1,TGTGCCACCAGTCTGTCCGGGGGCGAGGGCGGCTACACCTTC,CATSLSGGEGGYTF
TRBJ2-2,few,NA,TRBV2,TGTGCCAGCACCAGCAGTAGGTTGAACACCGGGGAGCTGTTTTTT,CASTSSRLNTGELFF
TRBJ2-4,few,TRBD2,TRBV12-3/TRBV12-4,TGTGCCAGCAGTTTGAGGTGGGGACCTAGCGGGGGGCCCGATATAGCCAAAAACATTCAGTACTTC,CASSLRWGPSGGPDIAKNIQYF
TRBJ1-1,NA,NA,TRBV29-1,TGCAGCGTCATCCGCGTGGTGAACACTGAAGCTTTCTTT,CSVIRVVNTEAFF
TRBJ1-1,few,TRBD1,TRBV18,TGTGCCAGCTCACCCCGGACAGGCACTGAAGCTTTCTTT,CASSPRTGTEAFF
TRBJ2-5,few,TRBD1,TRBV20-1,TGCAGTGCTAGTAGTGGGGGGGACAGGGCAGAGACCCAGTACTTC,CSASSGGDRAETQYF
TRBJ2-1,NA,NA,TRBV12-3/TRBV12-4,TGTGCCAGCAGTTCATCCGGGACGTTCTACAATGAGCAGTTCTTC,CASSSSGTFYNEQFF
TRBJ1-1,few,NA,TRBV10-3,TGTGCCATCACTAAGACAGGGAACACTGAAGCTTTCTTT,CAITKTGNTEAFF